Listed below are T cell receptor beta chains from one sample, sequenced in a study of cytomegalovirus exposure and HLA in healthy donors. Using immunoSEQ multiplex PCR, the repertoire was profiled, and TCRdb retains in-frame clones only, with some absent. The table includes approximately 190,000 clones, about 89% detected once. Sequencing was performed on PBMCs. The receptors stem from a man in his thirties or forties in good health and CMV-seronegative. CDR3s include the opening cysteine and the closing phenylalanine or tryptophan. Each record gives: V gene, clone size, D gene, J gene, CDR3 protein, CDR3 DNA. D genes are given only for firm matches. Size tells how often a clone was seen (once, few, many) or the class of an expanded clone, and some rows leave it out.

TRBV7-9	-	-	TRBJ1-4	CASSRDRSSNEKLFF	TGTGCCAGCAGCCGTGACAGAAGCTCCAATGAAAAACTGTTTTTT
TRBV4-1	once	-	TRBJ1-6	CASSLREGQNSPLHF	TGCGCCAGCAGCCTTCGGGAGGGGCAAAATTCACCCCTCCACTTT
TRBV29-1	-	-	TRBJ2-5	CSVVGVQETQYF	TGCAGCGTTGTAGGGGTTCAAGAGACCCAGTACTTC
TRBV19	-	TRBD2	TRBJ2-7	CASSSLLAGGSEQYF	TGTGCCAGTAGTAGTCTCCTAGCGGGAGGATCCGAGCAGTACTTC
TRBV2	-	-	TRBJ1-5	CASSRSQGNQPQHF	TGTGCCAGCAGTCGGAGCCAGGGGAATCAGCCCCAGCATTTT
TRBV18	-	-	TRBJ1-4	CASSFPGTTTDKLFF	TGTGCCAGCTCATTTCCCGGGACAACCACCGACAAACTGTTTTTT
TRBV7-2	-	TRBD2	TRBJ2-5	CASSLAGLTETQYF	TGTGCCAGCAGCTTAGCGGGACTAACAGAGACCCAGTACTTC
TRBV28	-	TRBD1	TRBJ1-2	CASSFIEGAGGYTF	TGTGCCAGCAGTTTTATCGAGGGGGCCGGTGGCTACACCTTC
TRBV10-1	-	-	TRBJ1-1	CASSATGRAEAFF	TGCGCCAGCAGCGCAACAGGGAGGGCTGAAGCTTTCTTT
TRBV5-4	-	TRBD1	TRBJ2-3	CASSDRDRGTDTQYF	TGTGCCAGCAGCGACCGGGACAGGGGCACAGATACGCAGTATTTT
TRBV29-1	-	-	TRBJ1-1	CSVDKDMWTEAFF	TGCAGCGTTGATAAGGACATGTGGACTGAAGCTTTCTTT
TRBV2	once	TRBD2	TRBJ2-1	CASKETSGGLAEQFF	TGTGCCAGCAAAGAAACTAGCGGGGGTCTTGCTGAGCAGTTCTTC
TRBV6-4	-	-	TRBJ1-1	CASSEGRNTEAFF	TGTGCCAGCAGTGAGGGCCGGAACACTGAAGCTTTCTTT
TRBV6-5	-	TRBD1	TRBJ1-2	CASSRTGVNYGYTF	TGTGCCAGCAGCCGGACAGGAGTAAACTATGGCTACACCTTC
TRBV5-6	-	TRBD1	TRBJ1-2	CASSRPTGIAYGYTF	TGTGCCAGCAGCCGACCGACAGGGATCGCCTATGGCTACACCTTC
TRBV10-3	-	-	TRBJ2-3	CAISKGLRGDTQYF	TGTGCCATCTCCAAGGGACTCCGCGGAGATACGCAGTATTTT
TRBV5-4	-	TRBD2	TRBJ2-7	CASSTRHYAGGSNEQYF	TGTGCCAGCAGCACACGGCATTACGCGGGGGGGAGTAACGAGCAGTACTTC
TRBV28	-	-	TRBJ1-6	CASSTLGAMVSPLHF	TGTGCCAGCAGCACCCTGGGGGCTATGGTTTCACCCCTCCACTTT
TRBV27	-	-	TRBJ2-3	CASRAPQTFTDTQYF	TGTGCCAGCAGGGCCCCTCAGACTTTCACAGATACGCAGTATTTT
TRBV19	-	-	TRBJ1-2	CASSKEEAGYTF	TGTGCCAGTAGTAAAGAGGAGGCTGGCTACACCTTC
TRBV2	-	-	TRBJ2-3	CASKRFWASTDTQYF	TGTGCCAGCAAGAGATTCTGGGCTAGCACAGATACGCAGTATTTT
TRBV30	-	TRBD2	TRBJ2-7	CAWRGGAPVPIYEQYF	TGTGCCTGGAGGGGAGGGGCGCCGGTTCCCATCTACGAGCAGTACTTC
TRBV7-2	-	-	TRBJ1-1	CASSLNRWNTEAFF	TGTGCCAGCAGCTTAAATCGGTGGAACACTGAAGCTTTCTTT
TRBV4-1	-	-	TRBJ2-5	CASSGTGTPRETQYF	TGCGCCAGCAGCGGAACTGGGACTCCGCGGGAGACCCAGTACTTC
TRBV29-1	-	-	TRBJ1-1	CSVGDRLWAFF	TGCAGCGTGGGTGACAGGTTATGGGCTTTCTTT
TRBV18	-	TRBD1	TRBJ2-7	CASSPGQREQYF	TGTGCCAGCTCACCGGGACAGCGCGAGCAGTACTTC
TRBV27	-	TRBD1	TRBJ1-1	CASSFTGGLYTEAFF	TGTGCCAGCAGTTTTACAGGGGGCCTATACACTGAAGCTTTCTTT
TRBV2	-	-	TRBJ2-7	CASSVYRAYEQYF	TGTGCCAGCAGTGTCTACAGGGCCTACGAGCAGTACTTC
TRBV30	-	TRBD1	TRBJ1-1	CAWQTGGPEAFF	TGTGCCTGGCAGACAGGGGGCCCTGAAGCTTTCTTT
TRBV11-2	-	-	TRBJ1-3	CASSLVGGFSGNTIYF	TGTGCCAGCAGCTTAGTCGGGGGTTTCTCTGGAAACACCATATATTTT
TRBV7-6	-	TRBD1	TRBJ2-1	CASSSSGGSYNEQFF	TGTGCCAGCAGCTCCTCAGGGGGCTCCTACAATGAGCAGTTCTTC
TRBV7-8	-	TRBD1	TRBJ1-2	CASSPSGGQDYGYTF	TGTGCCAGCAGCCCATCAGGGGGGCAGGACTATGGCTACACCTTC
TRBV7-2	-	-	TRBJ2-2	CASSLSEGANTGELFF	TGTGCCAGCAGCCTCTCCGAGGGGGCGAACACCGGGGAGCTGTTTTTT
TRBV5-1	-	-	TRBJ1-1	CASSLEPRVLSGTEAFF	TGCGCCAGCAGCTTGGAACCTCGGGTCCTTTCCGGGACTGAAGCTTTCTTT
TRBV19	-	TRBD2	TRBJ2-7	CASSPLAGSYEQYF	TGTGCCAGTAGTCCCCTAGCGGGATCCTACGAGCAGTACTTC
TRBV5-4	-	TRBD1	TRBJ1-1	CASSGRQGLGTEAFF	TGTGCCAGCAGCGGCCGACAGGGTCTAGGAACTGAAGCTTTCTTT
TRBV6-5	-	-	TRBJ2-3	CASTSAATSTDTQYF	TGTGCCAGCACGTCAGCGGCAACTAGCACAGATACGCAGTATTTT
TRBV28	-	TRBD1	TRBJ2-5	CASSRGTGFQETQYF	TGTGCCAGCAGTAGGGGGACAGGATTCCAAGAGACCCAGTACTTC
TRBV4-3	-	TRBD1	TRBJ2-5	CASSLTGQNQETQYF	TGCGCCAGCAGCCTGACGGGACAGAATCAAGAGACCCAGTACTTC
TRBV28	-	TRBD2	TRBJ2-5	CASSLVGSGSLLETQYF	TGTGCCAGCAGTTTAGTGGGTAGCGGGAGTTTGTTAGAGACCCAGTACTTC
TRBV5-4	-	TRBD2	TRBJ2-3	CASSFSATSADTQYF	TGTGCCAGCAGCTTCTCCGCAACTAGCGCAGATACGCAGTATTTT
TRBV6-6	-	TRBD2	TRBJ2-5	CASSYTRTSFPETQYF	TGTGCCAGCAGTTACACGCGGACTAGCTTCCCAGAGACCCAGTACTTC
TRBV7-2	once	-	TRBJ2-6	CASSFSSGANVLTF	TGTGCCAGCAGCTTCAGCTCTGGGGCCAACGTCCTGACTTTC
TRBV27	-	TRBD1	TRBJ1-5	CASSRQGPSGQPQHF	TGTGCCAGCAGCCGACAGGGCCCGTCGGGGCAGCCCCAGCATTTT
TRBV25-1	-	-	TRBJ1-4	CASSELGRVNEKLFF	TGTGCCAGCAGTGAATTGGGCAGGGTAAATGAAAAACTGTTTTTT
TRBV6-5	-	-	TRBJ2-7	CASSYRYEQYF	TGTGCCAGCAGTTATAGATACGAGCAGTACTTC
TRBV7-2	-	TRBD1	TRBJ1-2	CAIKGGTDDGYTF	TGTGCTATAAAAGGGGGGACAGACGATGGCTACACCTTC
TRBV5-1	-	-	TRBJ1-1	CASSYGGTEAFF	TGCGCCAGCAGCTACGGGGGCACTGAAGCTTTCTTT
TRBV5-6	-	-	TRBJ1-5	CASSLFAVYKTNQPQHF	TGTGCCAGCAGCTTGTTTGCCGTATACAAAACAAATCAGCCCCAGCATTTT